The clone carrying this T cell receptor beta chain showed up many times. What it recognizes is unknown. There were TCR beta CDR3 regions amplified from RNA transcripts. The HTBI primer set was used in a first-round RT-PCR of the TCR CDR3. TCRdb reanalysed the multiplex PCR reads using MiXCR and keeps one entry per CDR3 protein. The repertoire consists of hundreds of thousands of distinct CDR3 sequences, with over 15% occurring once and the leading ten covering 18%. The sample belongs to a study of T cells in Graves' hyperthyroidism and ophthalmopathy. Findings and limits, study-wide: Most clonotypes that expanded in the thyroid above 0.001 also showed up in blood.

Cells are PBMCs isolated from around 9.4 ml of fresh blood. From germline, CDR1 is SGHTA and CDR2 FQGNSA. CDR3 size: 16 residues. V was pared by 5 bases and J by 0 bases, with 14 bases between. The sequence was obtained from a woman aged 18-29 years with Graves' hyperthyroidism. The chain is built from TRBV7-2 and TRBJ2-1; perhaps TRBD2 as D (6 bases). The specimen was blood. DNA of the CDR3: TGTGCCAGCAGCACCTCGGGGGTAAGCTCCTACAATGAGCAGTTCTTC. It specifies CASSTSGVSSYNEQFF.